A single sample gave rise to the 32 T cell receptor beta chains below, sequenced in a study of blood T cell repertoires in COVID-19. Clones were read by immunoSEQ multiplex PCR, and TCRdb kept only the in-frame ones, dropping some. The data contain more than 70,000 clones, approximately 86% of them seen just once; the ten biggest clones take up approximately 19%. The sequencing input was peripheral blood. These receptors were collected from a woman older than 75 with acute or convalescent COVID-19.

This chain connects TRBV14 to TRBJ2-7, with 9 bases identical to TRBD1. V shed 5 bases, J shed 6 bases, and the junction held 8 bases outside the gene matches. CDR3 length equals 14 residues. Germline V gene data show CDR1 as SGHDN and CDR2 as FVKESK. The CDR3 nucleotides are TGTGCCAGCAGCAGATGGGACAGGGTGCGCGAGCAGTACTTC. Its translation is CASSRWDRVREQYF.

For the CDR3, the DNA is TGTGCCAGCAGTGACCCAGGGGTGCCGGGAGAAAAACTGTTTTTT. As protein: CASSDPGVPGEKLFF. This chain links TRBV2 with TRBJ1-4; possibly TRBD1 for D (6 bases). Germline assignment: CDR1 SNHLY and CDR2 FYNNEI. The CDR3 has 15 amino acids. Deletions cut 3 bases from V and 8 bases from J, with 16 bases between. Full variable domain (outside the CDR3, taken from reference TRBV2 and TRBJ1-4): EPEVTQTPSHQVTQMGQEVILRCVPISNHLYFYWYRQILGQKVEFLVSFYNNEISEKSEIFDDQFSVERPDGSNFTLKIRSTKLEDSAMYFCASSDPGVPGEKLFFGSGTQLSVL.

This sequence joins TRBV13 and TRBJ1-6; no clear D. V was clipped by 5 bases and J by 0 bases, with 5 bases between them. CDR1 PRHDT and CDR2 FYEKMQ come from the germline V gene (reference sequence). The CDR3 has 14 residues. CDR3 sequence (DNA): TGTGCCAGCAGCACGAGCTCCTATAATTCACCCCTCCACTTT. It specifies CASSTSSYNSPLHF.

This clone was found a few times. The CDR3 DNA reads TGTGCCAGCTCATCCTGGACAGGGGGAGACTATGGCTACACCTTC. Its translation is CASSSWTGGDYGYTF. The V gene is TRBV18, the J gene TRBJ1-2, with 10 bases identical to TRBD1. CDR1 and CDR2 (germline): KGHSH, LQKENI. Trimming at V came to 5 bases and at J to 3 bases, leaving 6 bases not matched to a gene. This CDR3 is built from 15 residues.

V usage is TRBV18 and J usage is TRBJ1-4; D is ambiguous. V was clipped by 4 bases and J by 3 bases, with 12 bases between them. Germline assignment: CDR1 KGHSH and CDR2 LQKENI. The CDR3 is 15 amino acids. The CDR3 region has the DNA TGTGCCAGCTCACGTGAAACAGCAGCTAATGAAAAACTGTTTTTT. It translates to CASSRETAANEKLFF.

This rearrangement joins TRBV5-1 to TRBJ2-1; 10 positions agree with TRBD1. The V gene end was trimmed by 0 bases and the J gene end by 3 bases; junction bases not matched to a gene: 3. This CDR3 is built from 16 residues. Germline V gene lookup returns CDR1 SGHRS and CDR2 YFSETQ. CDR3 DNA sequence: TGCGCCAGCAGCTTGGAAGGGACAGGGGTCTACAATGAGCAGTTCTTC. Residues: CASSLEGTGVYNEQFF.

This chain links TRBV28 with TRBJ2-7, with 7 bases that match TRBD1. Germline V gives CDR1 MDHEN, CDR2 SYDVKM. The CDR3 runs to 15 residues. Trimming at V came to 4 bases and at J to 1 base, leaving 7 bases not matched to a gene. DNA of the CDR3: TGTGCCAGCAGTTCGACAGGGAGCCTTTCCTACGAGCAGTACTTC. The encoded protein is CASSSTGSLSYEQYF.

To note about this clone: One junction end disagrees with the germline gene, perhaps due to a read error. The chain links TRBV11-3 to TRBJ2-4; tentatively, D is TRBD2 (6 bases). The V gene's germline CDR1 is SGHNT and CDR2 YENEEA. The CDR3 is made up of 13 amino acids. DNA for the CDR3: TGTGCCAGCAGCCGGGACTTCAAAAACATTCAGTACTTT. It translates to CASSRDFKNIQYF.

Worth noting for this clone: The junction does not match germline at one end; this may be a read error. V usage is TRBV19 and J usage is TRBJ1-6; no definite D call. The CDR3 length is 14 residues. Germline V lookup: CDR1 LNHDA, CDR2 SQIVND (reference sequence). The CDR3 region is CASSTNSYDSPLHF. Written as DNA, the CDR3 is TGTGCCAGTAGTACGAACAGCTATGATTCACCCCTCCACTTT.

The chain carries TRBV18 and TRBJ2-1, with D perhaps TRBD1 (5 bases). This CDR3 is 14 amino acids long. The V gene lost 0 bases and the J gene lost 7 bases, with 10 bases spanning the gap. Germline CDR1 is KGHSH and CDR2 is LQKENI. CDR3 sequence (DNA): TGTGCCAGCTCACCACCTTGGACACCGAATGAGCAGTTCTTC. Its translation is CASSPPWTPNEQFF.

The chain carries TRBV9 and TRBJ1-2; TRBD1 agrees at 10 bases. This CDR3 has 16 amino acids. CDR1 and CDR2 (germline): SGDLS, YYNGEE. With 0 bases clipped from V and 3 bases from J, the junction kept 5 bases outside the gene matches. DNA of the CDR3: TGTGCCAGCAGCGTAGTACAGGGACAGGGGCACTATGGCTACACCTTC. Protein: CASSVVQGQGHYGYTF. The full variable domain, its missing parts supplied by reference TRBV9 and TRBJ1-2, is DSGVTQTPKHLITATGQRVTLRCSPRSGDLSVYWYQQSLDQGLQFLIQYYNGEERAKGNILERFSAQQFPDLHSELNLSSLELGDSALYFCASSVVQGQGHYGYTFGSGTRLTVV.

This sequence joins TRBV2 and TRBJ2-7; D perhaps matches TRBD2 (5 bases). Germline V gene data show CDR1 as SNHLY and CDR2 as FYNNEI. The CDR3 consists of 15 residues. Trimming took 5 bases from V and 2 from J, leaving 16 bases between them. In DNA, the CDR3 is TGTGCCAGCAGTCCTGATAATAGCGCGCCCTACGAGCAGTACTTC. Its translation is CASSPDNSAPYEQYF.

A few counts support this clone. The CDR3 here is CASSYLGTGDYGYTF. The DNA for the CDR3 is TGTGCCAGCAGTTACTTAGGGACAGGGGACTATGGCTACACCTTC. This chain uses TRBV6-5 with TRBJ1-2; 10 bases are shared with TRBD1. The CDR3 length is 15 residues. Germline loops: CDR1 MNHEY, CDR2 SVGAGI. Trimming removed 1 base from V and 3 bases from J; junction bases left unmatched: 2.

The chain has TRBV5-6 and TRBJ2-2; possible D gene TRBD2, 5 bases. CDR3 size: 15 residues. The germline V and J ends were trimmed by 2 bases and 4 bases, with 12 bases remaining between them. The germline V gene encodes CDR1 SGHDT and CDR2 YYEEEE. CDR3 DNA: TGTGCCAGCAGCTTTCTTAGCGATGCCACCGGGGAGCTGTTTTTT. Protein product: CASSFLSDATGELFF. The complete variable domain, with remaining parts taken from reference TRBV5-6 and TRBJ2-2, reads DAGVTQSPTHLIKTRGQQVTLRCSPKSGHDTVSWYQQALGQGPQFIFQYYEEEERQRGNFPDRFSGHQFPNYSSELNVNALLLGDSALYLCASSFLSDATGELFFGEGSRLTVL.

The genes are TRBV9 and TRBJ2-1, with a weak D call TRBD2 (6 bases). Trimming shortened V by 0 bases and J by 3 bases, and 10 bases separated the two germline ends. Germline CDR1 is SGDLS and CDR2 is YYNGEE. CDR3 length equals 15 residues. The DNA of the CDR3 is TGTGCCAGCAGCGTAGCGGGGGACCTCTACAATGAGCAGTTCTTC. Encoded protein: CASSVAGDLYNEQFF.

Only one count was recorded for this clone. V and J are TRBV19 and TRBJ1-6, with D perhaps matching TRBD1 (6 bases). Germline assignment: CDR1 LNHDA and CDR2 SQIVND (reference sequence). Trimming took off 5 bases at V and 0 bases at J, with 17 bases between the two ends. There are 18 residues in the CDR3. The CDR3 region has the DNA TGTGCCAGTAGTCCTGGGGACATCGAGAGCTCCTATAATTCACCCCTCCACTTT. Protein: CASSPGDIESSYNSPLHF.

The rearrangement links TRBV9 to TRBJ1-1; D uncertain. V lost 0 bases and J 8 bases, leaving 11 bases between the germline ends. Germline V lookup: CDR1 SGDLS, CDR2 YYNGEE. There are 13 residues in the CDR3. In DNA, the CDR3 is TGTGCCAGCAGCGTAGACGGACGGGGAGAAGCTTTCTTT. Translation: CASSVDGRGEAFF.

This rearrangement joins TRBV28 to TRBJ2-7; D is possibly TRBD1 (6 bases). Trimming pared 4 bases from V and 0 bases from J, leaving 10 bases between. This CDR3 comprises 14 residues. CDR1 is MDHEN, CDR2 SYDVKM, per germline. The CDR3 region has the DNA TGTGCCAGCAGTTCGACAGGAAGCTCCTACGAGCAGTACTTC. Residues: CASSSTGSSYEQYF.

The chain has TRBV28 and TRBJ2-3; 9 nucleotides match TRBD1. The CDR3 totals 16 residues. The V segment lost 5 bases and the J segment 3 bases; nucleotides outside the gene matches: 9. Germline V gene lookup returns CDR1 MDHEN and CDR2 SYDVKM. The chain's CDR3 is CASSEQHGQGTDTQYF. The CDR3 nucleotides are TGTGCCAGCAGTGAGCAGCACGGACAGGGGACAGATACGCAGTATTTT.

CDR3 protein: CASTRSGQVYNSPLHF. CDR3 DNA: TGTGCCAGCACTAGGAGCGGGCAGGTCTATAATTCACCCCTCCACTTT. The V and J genes are TRBV7-9 and TRBJ1-6; D is unresolved. The CDR3 covers 16 residues. Trimming pared 7 bases from V and 3 bases from J, leaving 16 bases between. Germline CDR1 and CDR2: SEHNR and FQNEAQ (reference sequence).

The chain combines TRBV5-1 with TRBJ1-1; D is ambiguous. Trimming cost V 1 base and J 3 bases, with 16 bases left between them. The length of the CDR3 is 16 residues. Germline CDR1 is SGHRS and CDR2 is YFSETQ. DNA of the CDR3: TGCGCCAGCAGCTTGAGGGCAGGAGGGAGGGACACTGAAGCTTTCTTT. This encodes CASSLRAGGRDTEAFF.

The chain couples TRBV3-1 (or the pseudogene TRBV3-2) to TRBJ1-2; 10 nucleotides match TRBD1. CDR1 is LGHDT and CDR2 is YNNKEL in the germline V gene (reference sequence). J gave up 3 bases and V 4 bases, and 2 bases lay outside the gene matches. The CDR3 consists of 14 residues. The CDR3 loop is CASSPTGGDYGYTF. The CDR3 DNA reads TGTGCCAGCAGCCCGACAGGGGGCGACTATGGCTACACCTTC.

This sequence joins TRBV19 and TRBJ2-1; 7 nucleotides match TRBD2. CDR1 is LNHDA, CDR2 SQIVND, per germline (reference sequence). This CDR3 is 13 amino acids long. V shed 7 bases, J shed 11 bases, and the junction held 11 bases outside the gene matches. CDR3 DNA: TGTGCCAGTATCCTCCCCGGGGGGACTAAGCAGTTCTTC. It encodes CASILPGGTKQFF. Full variable domain (rest looked up from reference TRBV19 and TRBJ2-1): DGGITQSPKYLFRKEGQNVTLSCEQNLNHDAMYWYRQDPGQGLRLIYYSQIVNDFQKGDIAEGYSVSREKKESFPLTVTSAQKNPTAFYLCASILPGGTKQFFGPGTRLTVL.

The chain employs TRBV9 and TRBJ2-3; D is possibly TRBD2 (6 bases). Germline V gives CDR1 SGDLS, CDR2 YYNGEE. V lost 3 bases and J 6 bases, leaving 11 bases between the germline ends. The length of the CDR3 is 13 residues. CDR3 nucleotide sequence: TGTGCCAGCAGCGGGGCCGGAGGGGATACGCAGTATTTT. The encoded protein is CASSGAGGDTQYF.

This chain uses TRBV12-5 with TRBJ2-3; D is undetermined. Trimming stripped 8 bases from V and 0 bases from J, with 15 bases between. Germline V CDR1 and CDR2: LGHNT, FRNRAP. The CDR3 consists of 15 residues. In DNA, the CDR3 is TGTGCTAGTAGCTTACGTCCGGGTAGCACAGATACGCAGTATTTT. Its protein product is CASSLRPGSTDTQYF.

The chain recombines TRBV6-5 with TRBJ1-2; no clear D. Trimming took 0 bases from V and 3 from J, leaving 14 bases between them. The V gene's germline CDR1 is MNHEY and CDR2 SVGAGI. The CDR3 totals 16 residues. As DNA, the CDR3 is TGTGCCAGCAGTTACTCGGAGAGGGCGCTCTACTATGGCTACACCTTC. It yields the protein CASSYSERALYYGYTF.

The CDR3 region is CASSLAAGIGYGYTF. For the CDR3, the DNA is TGTGCCAGCAGCTTAGCTGCGGGGATTGGCTATGGCTACACCTTC. The chain combines TRBV7-9 with TRBJ1-2; no clear D. The germline V gene has CDR1 SEHNR and CDR2 FQNEAQ (reference sequence). Trimming shortened V by 0 bases and J by 4 bases, and 12 bases separated the two germline ends. The CDR3 runs to 15 residues.

The chain couples TRBV6-5 to TRBJ1-2; TRBD1 matches at 8 bases. J gave up 5 bases and V 5 bases, and 10 bases lay outside the gene matches. Germline CDR1 is MNHEY and CDR2 is SVGAGI. This CDR3 is 15 amino acids long. The DNA of the CDR3 is TGTGCCAGCAGTCTTGGACAGGGATATTGGTATGGCTACACCTTC. Its translation: CASSLGQGYWYGYTF.

CDR3 sequence reads: CASSLSSRGETQYF. Written as DNA, the CDR3 is TGTGCCAGCAGTTTATCGAGTAGAGGAGAGACCCAGTACTTC. V usage is TRBV27 and J usage is TRBJ2-5; the D is unclear. CDR1 and CDR2 (germline): MNHEY, SMNVEV (reference sequence). V was trimmed by 0 bases and J by 4 bases, leaving 9 bases between them. The CDR3 is 14 residues long.

V gene TRBV2 combines with J gene TRBJ1-1; D might be TRBD1 (6 bases). Trimming removed 5 bases from V and 4 bases from J, with 14 bases in between. CDR3 size: 14 residues. Germline CDR1 SNHLY, CDR2 FYNNEI. The CDR3 spells CASSPQGPGTEAFF. CDR3 bases: TGTGCCAGCAGTCCACAGGGCCCAGGCACTGAAGCTTTCTTT.

The chain joins TRBV10-3 to TRBJ2-7, with a possible D match to TRBD1 (5 bases). Germline CDR1 is ENHRY and CDR2 is SYGVKD. V gave up 10 bases and J gave up 5 bases, with 15 bases separating them. The CDR3 has 12 residues. CDR3 region: CATGFDRNEQYF. The CDR3 region has the DNA TGTGCCACCGGATTCGACAGAAACGAGCAGTACTTC.

The chain carries TRBV2 and TRBJ1-3; perhaps TRBD1 as D (6 bases). Germline V gene lookup returns CDR1 SNHLY and CDR2 FYNNEI. The V gene lost 6 bases and the J gene lost 4 bases, with 13 bases spanning the gap. The CDR3 runs to 14 residues. The CDR3 nucleotides read TGTGCCAGCAGCCTACAGGGAAAAGGAAACACCATATATTTT. Encoded protein: CASSLQGKGNTIYF.